Included here is one T cell receptor beta chain sequence, with context. A much more abundant neighbour one base away suggests this may be a read error. The identical CDR3 is also encoded by other nucleotide sequences in the sample. Measured with immunoSEQ multiplex PCR; TCRdb has only the in-frame clones, and not every one. The sample gives roughly 1,800,000 clones, just under 95% of which show up once; 1.2% is in the top ten. The CDR3 spans 13 residues. The V gene end was trimmed by 2 bases and the J gene end by 3 bases; junction bases not matched to a gene: 2. Germline values: CDR1 SGHNT, CDR2 YYREEE (reference sequence). The data stem from a study of shared clonotypes between healthy human individuals. Study details: Three plates each covered CD4 naive and memory; CD8 naive two, CD8 memory one.

CD45RO negativity and positive selection for CCR7 defined naive CD8 cells, a population that excluded terminally differentiated effector memory CD45RA+ cells. The TCR comes from a man between 18 and 35 years old in good health. The source material was naive CD8+ T cells sorted from blood. The J gene is TRBJ2-7, the V gene TRBV5-4, with TRBD2 identical over 7 bases. CDR3 region: CASSFGGSYEQYF. Written as DNA, the CDR3 is TGTGCCAGCAGCTTCGGGGGGAGCTACGAGCAGTACTTC. Full variable domain (remainder filled in from reference TRBV5-4 and TRBJ2-7): ETGVTQSPTHLIKTRGQQVTLRCSSQSGHNTVSWYQQALGQGPQFIFQYYREEENGRGNFPPRFSGLQFPNYSSELNVNALELDDSALYLCASSFGGSYEQYFGPGTRLTVT.